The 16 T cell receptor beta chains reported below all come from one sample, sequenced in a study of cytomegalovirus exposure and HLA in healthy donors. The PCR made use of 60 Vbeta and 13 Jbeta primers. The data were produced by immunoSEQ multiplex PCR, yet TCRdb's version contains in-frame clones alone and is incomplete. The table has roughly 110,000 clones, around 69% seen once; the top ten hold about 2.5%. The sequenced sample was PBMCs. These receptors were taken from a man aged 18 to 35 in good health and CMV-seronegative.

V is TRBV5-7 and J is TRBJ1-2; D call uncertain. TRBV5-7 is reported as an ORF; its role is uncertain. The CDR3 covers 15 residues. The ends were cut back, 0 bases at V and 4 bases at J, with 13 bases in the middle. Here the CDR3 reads CASSLGFREVYGYTF. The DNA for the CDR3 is TGTGCCAGCAGCTTGGGTTTTAGGGAGGTCTATGGCTACACCTTC.

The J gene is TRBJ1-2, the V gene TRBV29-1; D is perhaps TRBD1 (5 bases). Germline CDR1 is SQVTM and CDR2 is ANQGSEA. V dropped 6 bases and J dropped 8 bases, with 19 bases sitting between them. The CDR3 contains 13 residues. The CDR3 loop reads CSVTVGSGWGYTF. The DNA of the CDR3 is TGCAGCGTGACAGTAGGTTCCGGTTGGGGCTACACCTTC.

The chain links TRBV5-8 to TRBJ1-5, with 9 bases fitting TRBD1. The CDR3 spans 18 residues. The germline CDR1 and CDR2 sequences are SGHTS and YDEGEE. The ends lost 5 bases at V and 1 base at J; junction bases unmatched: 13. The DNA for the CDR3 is TGTGCCAGCAGGGATCCGGGACAGGGTATTTTAAGCAATCAGCCCCAGCATTTT. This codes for CASRDPGQGILSNQPQHF. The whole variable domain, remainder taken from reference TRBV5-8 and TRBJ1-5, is EAGVTQSPTHLIKTRGQQATLRCSPISGHTSVYWYQQALGLGLQFLLWYDEGEERNRGNFPPRFSGRQFPNYSSELNVNALELEDSALYLCASRDPGQGILSNQPQHFGDGTRLSIL.

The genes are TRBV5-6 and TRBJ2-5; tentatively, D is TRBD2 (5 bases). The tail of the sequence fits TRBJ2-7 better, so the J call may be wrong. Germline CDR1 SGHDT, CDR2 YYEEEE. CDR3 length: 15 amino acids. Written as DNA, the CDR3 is TGTGCCAGCAGCTTCCGGGGAGTGGGCCTTTACGAGCAGTACTTC. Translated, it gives CASSFRGVGLYEQYF.

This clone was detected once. CDR3 sequence reads: CASSLAGGPPLHF. Here the CDR3 DNA reads TGTGCCAGCAGCTTAGCAGGCGGGCCACCCCTCCACTTT. The chain couples TRBV7-9 to TRBJ1-6; D remains unclear. This CDR3 has 13 residues. CDR1 and CDR2 from the germline V gene are SEHNR and FQNEAQ (reference sequence). The V end lost 0 bases, the J end lost 11 bases, and 8 bases lay between the germline ends.

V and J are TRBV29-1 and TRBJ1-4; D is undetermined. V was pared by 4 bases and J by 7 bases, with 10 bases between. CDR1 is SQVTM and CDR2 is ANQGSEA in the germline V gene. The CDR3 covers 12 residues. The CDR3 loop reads CSVAHGGEKLFF. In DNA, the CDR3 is TGCAGCGTTGCGCATGGAGGTGAAAAACTGTTTTTT.

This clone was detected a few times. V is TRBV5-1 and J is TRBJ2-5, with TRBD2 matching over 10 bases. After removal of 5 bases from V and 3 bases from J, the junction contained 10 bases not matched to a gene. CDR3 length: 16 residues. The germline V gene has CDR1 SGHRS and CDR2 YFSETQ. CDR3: CASSTVVAGGKETQYF. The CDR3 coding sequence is TGCGCCAGCAGTACCGTAGTAGCGGGGGGAAAAGAGACCCAGTACTTC.

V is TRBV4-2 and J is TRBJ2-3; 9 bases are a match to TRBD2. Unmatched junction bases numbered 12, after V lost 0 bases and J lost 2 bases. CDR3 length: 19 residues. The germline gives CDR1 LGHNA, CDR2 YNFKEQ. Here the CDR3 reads CASSQDLRGGRGNTDTQYF. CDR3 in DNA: TGTGCCAGCAGCCAAGATTTGCGGGGGGGCCGAGGTAACACAGATACGCAGTATTTT.

The CDR3 sequence is CASSFDRSSAEAFF. In DNA, the CDR3 is TGTGCCAGCAGCTTTGACAGGTCCTCGGCTGAAGCTTTCTTT. The chain has TRBV7-9 and TRBJ1-1; D possibly corresponds to TRBD1 (6 bases). V was trimmed by 3 bases and J by 6 bases, leaving 14 bases between them. Looked up from germline, CDR1 is SEHNR and CDR2 is FQNEAQ (reference sequence). The CDR3 totals 14 residues.

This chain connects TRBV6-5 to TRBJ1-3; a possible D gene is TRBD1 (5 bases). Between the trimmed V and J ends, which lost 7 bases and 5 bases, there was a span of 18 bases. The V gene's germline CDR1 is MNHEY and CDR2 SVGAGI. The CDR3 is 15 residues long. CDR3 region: CASNPGGIARNTIYF. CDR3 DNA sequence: TGTGCCAGCAATCCCGGGGGGATCGCTAGAAACACCATATATTTT.

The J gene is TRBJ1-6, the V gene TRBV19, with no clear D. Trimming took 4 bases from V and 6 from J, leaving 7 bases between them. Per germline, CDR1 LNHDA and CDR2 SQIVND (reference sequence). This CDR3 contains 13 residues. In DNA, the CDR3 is TGTGCCAGTAGTAACGGCGGTAATTCACCCCTCCACTTT. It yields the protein CASSNGGNSPLHF.

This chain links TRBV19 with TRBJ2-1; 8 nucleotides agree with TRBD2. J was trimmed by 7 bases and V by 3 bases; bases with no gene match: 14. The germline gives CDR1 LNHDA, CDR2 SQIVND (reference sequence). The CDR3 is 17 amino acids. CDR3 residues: CASSMAAPGLAVNEQFF. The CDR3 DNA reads TGTGCCAGTAGTATGGCGGCCCCCGGACTAGCTGTTAATGAGCAGTTCTTC.

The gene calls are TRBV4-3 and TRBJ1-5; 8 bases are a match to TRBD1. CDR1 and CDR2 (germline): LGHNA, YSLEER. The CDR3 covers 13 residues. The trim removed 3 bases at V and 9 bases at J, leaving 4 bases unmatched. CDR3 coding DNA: TGCGCCAGCAGCCAGGTCGGGACAGGGCCCCAGCATTTT. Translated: CASSQVGTGPQHF.

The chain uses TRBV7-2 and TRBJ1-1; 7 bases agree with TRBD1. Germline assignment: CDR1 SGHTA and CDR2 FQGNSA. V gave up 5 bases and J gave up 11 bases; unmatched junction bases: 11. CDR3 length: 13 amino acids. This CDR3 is CASSPAPTGKAFF. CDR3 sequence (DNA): TGTGCCAGCAGCCCCGCCCCGACAGGGAAGGCTTTCTTT. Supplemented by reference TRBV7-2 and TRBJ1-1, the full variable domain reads GAGVSQSPSNKVTEKGKDVELRCDPISGHTALYWYRQSLGQGLEFLIYFQGNSAPDKSGLPSDRFSAERTGGSVSTLTIQRTQQEDSAVYLCASSPAPTGKAFFGQGTRLTVV.

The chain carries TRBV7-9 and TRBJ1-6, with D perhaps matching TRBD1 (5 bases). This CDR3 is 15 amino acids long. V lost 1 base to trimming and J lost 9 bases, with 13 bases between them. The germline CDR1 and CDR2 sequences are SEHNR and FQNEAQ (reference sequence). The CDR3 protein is CASSLGGREGSPLHF. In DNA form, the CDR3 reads TGTGCCAGCAGCTTAGGTGGCAGGGAGGGTTCACCCCTCCACTTT.

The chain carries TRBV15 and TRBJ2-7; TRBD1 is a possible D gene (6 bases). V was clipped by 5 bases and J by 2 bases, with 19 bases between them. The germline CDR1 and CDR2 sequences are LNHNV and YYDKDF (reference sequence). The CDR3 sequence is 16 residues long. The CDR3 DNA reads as TGTGCCACCAGCCCCCAAGGACAGTCAGGGACCTACGAGCAGTACTTC. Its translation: CATSPQGQSGTYEQYF.